These T cell receptor beta chains were read from a single sample in a study of blood T cells in healthy people across ages. TCRdb processed the 5' RACE reads anew with MiXCR; each CDR3 protein has one entry. The profile shows about 1.4 million distinct CDR3 sequences, approximately 60% of them singletons. Material for sequencing was blood. These TCRs come from a man aged 18 to 29 in good health. Both conserved end residues are part of each CDR3. The D gene is left open where the match is weak. Not every row has a clone size; where given, it reads once, few, many or a size class.

TRBJ2-7	TRBD1	TRBV5-1	once	CASSPLWDSLYEQYF	TGCGCCAGCAGCCCCCTGTGGGACAGCCTATACGAGCAGTACTTC
TRBJ2-7	.	TRBV11-2	.	CASSSGRGAGTFYEQYF	TGTGCCAGCAGCTCGGGACGGGGGGCGGGGACTTTCTACGAGCAGTACTTC
TRBJ2-5	.	TRBV7-2	.	CASSPPITSWRSETQYF	TGTGCCAGCAGCCCCCCCATTACTAGTTGGAGGTCGGAGACCCAGTACTTC
TRBJ2-3	.	TRBV7-2	.	CASSFVRAEDTQYF	TGTGCCAGCAGCTTTGTGAGGGCCGAAGATACGCAGTATTTT
TRBJ2-5	.	TRBV3-1	few	CASSRNARVQETQYF	TGTGCCAGCAGCCGCAACGCGCGGGTCCAAGAGACCCAGTACTTC
TRBJ1-1	.	TRBV12-3/TRBV12-4	.	CASWGNREAFF	TGTGCCAGCTGGGGCAATCGGGAAGCTTTCTTT
TRBJ2-1	TRBD1	TRBV7-2	.	CASSPINRGLSYNEQFF	TGTGCCAGCAGCCCCATCAACAGGGGGCTCTCCTACAATGAGCAGTTCTTC
TRBJ1-2	.	TRBV7-9	.	CASSVLGVQGYTF	TGTGCCAGCAGCGTTCTGGGGGTTCAAGGCTACACCTTC
TRBJ2-7	TRBD1	TRBV6-5	few	CASSPLQGSYEQYF	TGTGCCAGCAGCCCCCTACAGGGGTCCTACGAGCAGTACTTC
TRBJ1-4	.	TRBV29-1	.	CSVDRDGEKLFF	TGCAGCGTTGACAGGGACGGCGAAAAACTGTTTTTT
TRBJ1-5	.	TRBV6-2/TRBV6-3	few	CASSSPGWHQPQHF	TGTGCCAGCAGTTCACCAGGGTGGCATCAGCCCCAGCATTTT
TRBJ2-7	TRBD1	TRBV2	few	CASSEYRGAYEQYF	TGTGCCAGCAGTGAATACAGGGGGGCCTACGAGCAGTACTTC
TRBJ1-2	TRBD1	TRBV20-1	few	CSVAGGGYGYTF	TGCAGTGTGGCAGGGGGCGGCTATGGCTACACCTTC
TRBJ2-3	.	TRBV3-1	few	CASSQAYTDTQYF	TGTGCCAGCAGCCAAGCATACACAGATACGCAGTATTTT
TRBJ2-6	TRBD2	TRBV30	.	CAWSVRGGSGANVLTF	TGTGCCTGGAGTGTACGGGGGGGATCTGGGGCTAACGTCCTGACTTTC
TRBJ1-2	.	TRBV20-1	.	CSAPPGEGANYGYTF	TGCAGTGCCCCTCCGGGGGAGGGGGCTAACTATGGCTACACCTTC
TRBJ1-5	TRBD1	TRBV6-5	.	CASSYSQGGHQPQHF	TGTGCCAGCAGTTACTCGCAGGGGGGTCATCAGCCCCAGCATTTT
TRBJ1-6	.	TRBV25-1	.	CASSEIGSNNSPLHF	TGTGCCAGCAGTGAAATCGGCAGCAATAATTCACCCCTCCACTTT
TRBJ2-7	TRBD1	TRBV7-9	.	CASSLGGQPYEQYF	TGTGCCAGCAGCTTAGGGGGACAGCCCTACGAGCAGTACTTC
TRBJ2-5	TRBD2	TRBV6-5	.	CALGREGTETQYF	TGTGCTCTCGGGCGGGAGGGGACCGAGACCCAGTACTTC
TRBJ2-1	.	TRBV7-6	.	CASSAGNEQFF	TGTGCCAGCAGCGCCGGCAATGAGCAGTTCTTC
TRBJ1-1	.	TRBV6-2/TRBV6-3	.	CASIKGTEAFF	TGTGCCAGCATTAAGGGTACTGAAGCTTTCTTT
TRBJ1-5	TRBD1	TRBV5-1	.	CASSLGGTGPVAGQPQHF	TGCGCCAGCAGCTTGGGGGGGACAGGTCCTGTAGCGGGTCAGCCCCAGCATTTT
TRBJ2-1	.	TRBV7-7	once	CASSLWGGGADSEQFF	TGTGCTAGCAGCTTATGGGGTGGGGGGGCCGATTCTGAGCAGTTCTTC
TRBJ2-2	.	TRBV5-1	.	CASRRVTTNTGELFF	TGCGCCAGCAGAAGGGTGACAACGAACACCGGGGAGCTGTTTTTT
TRBJ2-7	TRBD1	TRBV29-1	.	CSVGRQGGEQYF	TGCAGCGTTGGTAGACAGGGCGGCGAGCAGTACTTC
TRBJ1-4	.	TRBV12-3/TRBV12-4	few	CASSRGPNEKLFF	TGTGCCAGTAGTAGAGGGCCTAATGAAAAACTGTTTTTT
TRBJ2-1	.	TRBV12-3/TRBV12-4	.	CASSMIGEQFF	TGTGCCAGCAGCATGATCGGGGAGCAGTTCTTC
TRBJ2-3	.	TRBV12-3/TRBV12-4	.	CASSHGLISTLSTDTQYF	TGTGCCAGCAGCCACGGATTGATATCGACCCTAAGCACAGATACGCAGTATTTT
TRBJ2-2	.	TRBV12-3/TRBV12-4	few	CASSPRLTKAGELFF	TGTGCCAGCAGTCCGCGACTTACTAAGGCCGGGGAGCTGTTTTTT
TRBJ2-4	.	TRBV6-5	few	CASSYDGALEQYF	TGTGCCAGCAGTTACGACGGAGCCTTGGAGCAGTACTTC
TRBJ2-1	TRBD2	TRBV9	once	CASSVGGSGTINEQFF	TGTGCCAGCAGCGTAGGCGGTAGCGGGACAATCAATGAGCAGTTCTTC
TRBJ2-5	.	TRBV3-1	few	CASSQEGGPPRQYF	TGTGCCAGCAGCCAAGAAGGTGGGCCCCCTAGGCAGTACTTC
TRBJ2-3	TRBD2	TRBV7-2	many	CASSFSGGAGADTQYF	TGTGCCAGCAGCTTTAGCGGGGGGGCGGGGGCAGATACGCAGTATTTT
TRBJ2-1	TRBD2	TRBV29-1	.	CSAGGADEQFF	TGCAGCGCCGGGGGGGCCGATGAGCAGTTCTTC
TRBJ2-5	.	TRBV29-1	.	CSVAQGRYNEQYF	TGCAGCGTTGCTCAGGGCAGGTACAATGAGCAGTACTTC
TRBJ2-7	.	TRBV20-1	few	CSASSLDSYEQYF	TGCAGTGCTAGCTCGCTGGACAGCTACGAGCAGTACTTC
TRBJ1-6	.	TRBV4-3	.	CASSQDQPIVSPLHF	TGCGCCAGCAGCCAAGATCAGCCCATAGTTTCACCCCTCCACTTT
TRBJ2-5	TRBD1	TRBV12-3/TRBV12-4	.	CASSWGDRGWETQYF	TGTGCCAGCAGCTGGGGGGACAGGGGGTGGGAGACCCAGTACTTC
TRBJ1-2	.	TRBV20-1	few	CSADRSGYTF	TGCAGTGCAGACAGGTCTGGCTACACCTTC
TRBJ1-6	.	TRBV12-3/TRBV12-4	.	CASNLPGSYNSPLHF	TGTGCCAGCAACCTTCCGGGATCCTATAATTCACCCCTCCACTTT
TRBJ2-1	TRBD1	TRBV7-2	few	CASSFSRDSPFQFF	TGTGCCAGCAGCTTTTCCCGGGACAGCCCCTTCCAGTTCTTC
TRBJ1-1	.	TRBV25-1	.	CASRPGCVEAFF	TGTGCCAGCAGGCCAGGGTGCGTTGAAGCTTTCTTT
TRBJ2-5	TRBD2	TRBV20-1	.	CSAREGGIRTQYF	TGCAGTGCTAGAGAGGGGGGGATCCGGACCCAGTACTTC
TRBJ2-7	TRBD1	TRBV28	.	CASGQGMKEQYF	TGTGCCAGCGGACAGGGCATGAAGGAGCAGTACTTC
TRBJ2-7	.	TRBV7-9	.	CASSTGQYQYEQYF	TGTGCCAGCAGCACAGGACAGTATCAGTACGAGCAGTACTTC
TRBJ2-7	.	TRBV29-1	.	CSVVMKGNYEQYF	TGCAGCGTGGTTATGAAGGGAAACTACGAGCAGTACTTC
TRBJ2-5	.	TRBV29-1	.	CSVGARSGGLETQYF	TGCAGCGTTGGAGCCAGGTCAGGGGGACTGGAGACCCAGTACTTC
TRBJ2-5	.	TRBV6-2/TRBV6-3	few	CASSPHRLETQYF	TGTGCCAGCAGTCCCCATCGGCTGGAGACCCAGTACTTC
TRBJ2-7	.	TRBV20-1	.	CSARGQGTLYEQYF	TGCAGTGCTAGGGGGCAGGGCACACTCTACGAGCAGTACTTC
TRBJ2-3	.	TRBV12-3/TRBV12-4	.	CASSSGGVQVDTQYF	TGTGCCAGCAGTTCGGGCGGAGTCCAGGTGGATACGCAGTATTTT
TRBJ2-7	TRBD2	TRBV5-1	.	CASSLELGGTTVGVYEQYF	TGCGCCAGCAGCTTGGAGTTGGGCGGGACTACCGTGGGTGTCTACGAGCAGTACTTC
TRBJ1-4	TRBD1	TRBV3-1	.	CASRGQGNEKLFF	TGTGCCAGCCGGGGACAGGGAAATGAAAAACTGTTTTTT
TRBJ1-1	.	TRBV6-1	.	CASSARRDMEAFF	TGTGCCAGCAGTGCACGGAGGGACATGGAAGCTTTCTTT